This T cell receptor (beta chain) appears in the sequencing data of a study of CD8 T cells in Susac syndrome. TCR beta was sequenced from blood CD8+ and CD4+ T cells. The patients who served as multiple sclerosis controls were treatment-naive and had stable or active relapsing-remitting disease that fulfilled the revised McDonald criteria. Bulk CD8+ and CD4+ cells came from magnetic negative isolation; CD8+ TEMRA by FACS. RNA in amounts of 0.5 to 1 ug was reverse transcribed with random hexamers. Amplification of TCR beta CDR3 was carried out by immunoSEQ multiplex PCR, which covered 54 Vbeta and 13 Jbeta segments. From the immunoSEQ multiplex PCR reads, TCRdb called clonotypes with MiXCR, one entry per CDR3 protein. The table lists around 300,000 distinct CDR3 sequences, roughly 94% of them singletons. The ends were cut back, 1 base at V and 8 bases at J, with 11 bases in the middle. The CDR3 totals 13 residues. Germline V gene lookup returns CDR1 MGHRA and CDR2 YSYEKL.

The sequencing sample was made of CD4+ T cells from PBMCs. This chain connects TRBV4-1 to TRBJ1-2; a weak D match, TRBD1 (5 bases). The clonotype originates from a human donor with multiple sclerosis. The CDR3 here is CASSQGSKGGYTF. CDR3 DNA: TGCGCCAGCAGCCAAGGTTCAAAGGGGGGCTACACCTTC.